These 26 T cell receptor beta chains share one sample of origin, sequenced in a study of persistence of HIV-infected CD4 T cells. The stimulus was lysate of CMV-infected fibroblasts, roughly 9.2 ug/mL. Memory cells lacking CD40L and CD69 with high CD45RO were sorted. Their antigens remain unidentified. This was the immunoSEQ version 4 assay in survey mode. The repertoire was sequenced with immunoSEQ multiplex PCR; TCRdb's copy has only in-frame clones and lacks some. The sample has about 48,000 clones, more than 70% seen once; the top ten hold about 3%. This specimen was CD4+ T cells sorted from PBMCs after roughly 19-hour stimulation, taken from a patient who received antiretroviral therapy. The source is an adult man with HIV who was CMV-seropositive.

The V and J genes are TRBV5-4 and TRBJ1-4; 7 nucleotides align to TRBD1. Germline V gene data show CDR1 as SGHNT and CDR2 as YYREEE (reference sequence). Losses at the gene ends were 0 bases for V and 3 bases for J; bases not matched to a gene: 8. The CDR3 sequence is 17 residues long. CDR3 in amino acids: CASSLDGGGRSNEKLFF. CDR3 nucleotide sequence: TGTGCCAGCAGCTTGGATGGAGGGGGCAGGTCTAATGAAAAACTGTTTTTT.

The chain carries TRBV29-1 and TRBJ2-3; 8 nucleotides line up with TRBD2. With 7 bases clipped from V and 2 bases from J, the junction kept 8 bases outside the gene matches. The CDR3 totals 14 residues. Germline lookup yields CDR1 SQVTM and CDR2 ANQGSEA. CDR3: CSARELAATDTQYF. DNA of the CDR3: TGCAGCGCTCGGGAACTAGCGGCCACAGATACGCAGTATTTT.

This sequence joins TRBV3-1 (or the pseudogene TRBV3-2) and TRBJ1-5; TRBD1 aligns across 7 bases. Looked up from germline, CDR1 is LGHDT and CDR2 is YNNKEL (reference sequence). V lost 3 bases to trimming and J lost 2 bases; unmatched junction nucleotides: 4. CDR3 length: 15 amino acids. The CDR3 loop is CASSQGGQGNQPQHF. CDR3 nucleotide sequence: TGTGCCAGCAGCCAGGGCGGACAGGGCAATCAGCCCCAGCATTTT.

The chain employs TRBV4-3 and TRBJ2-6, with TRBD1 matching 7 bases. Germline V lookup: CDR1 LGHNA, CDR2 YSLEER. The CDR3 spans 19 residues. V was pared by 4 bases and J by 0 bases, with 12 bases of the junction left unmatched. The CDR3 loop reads CASSRQTGTVDSGANVLTF. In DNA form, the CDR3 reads TGCGCCAGCAGCCGACAAACCGGGACAGTAGACTCTGGGGCCAACGTCCTGACTTTC.

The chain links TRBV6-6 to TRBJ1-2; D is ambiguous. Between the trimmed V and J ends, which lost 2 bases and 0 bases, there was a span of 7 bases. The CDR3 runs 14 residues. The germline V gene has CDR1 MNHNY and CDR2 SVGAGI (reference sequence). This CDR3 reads CASSYDVSNYGYTF. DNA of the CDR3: TGTGCCAGCAGTTACGATGTTTCTAACTATGGCTACACCTTC.

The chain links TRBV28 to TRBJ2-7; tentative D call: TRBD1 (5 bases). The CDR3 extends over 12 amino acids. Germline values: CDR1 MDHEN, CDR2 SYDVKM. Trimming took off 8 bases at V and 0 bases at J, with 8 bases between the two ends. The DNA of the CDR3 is TGTGCCAGCTGCAGGGCCTCCTACGAGCAGTACTTC. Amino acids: CASCRASYEQYF.

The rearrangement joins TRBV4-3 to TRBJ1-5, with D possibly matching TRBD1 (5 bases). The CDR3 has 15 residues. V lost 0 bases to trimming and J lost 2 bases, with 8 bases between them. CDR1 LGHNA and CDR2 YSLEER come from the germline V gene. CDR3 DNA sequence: TGCGCCAGCAGCCAAGATGGGGGTCGCAATCAGCCCCAGCATTTT. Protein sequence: CASSQDGGRNQPQHF.

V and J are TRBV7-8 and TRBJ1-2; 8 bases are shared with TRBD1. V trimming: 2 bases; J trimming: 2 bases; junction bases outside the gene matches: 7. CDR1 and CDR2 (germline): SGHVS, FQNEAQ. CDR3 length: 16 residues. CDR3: CASSLSGTGLNYGYTF. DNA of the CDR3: TGTGCCAGCAGCTTATCCGGGACAGGCTTGAACTATGGCTACACCTTC.

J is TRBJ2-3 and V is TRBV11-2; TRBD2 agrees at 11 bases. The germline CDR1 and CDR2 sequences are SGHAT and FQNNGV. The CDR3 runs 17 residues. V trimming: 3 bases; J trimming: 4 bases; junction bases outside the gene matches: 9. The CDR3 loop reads CASSFRASGRSADTQYF. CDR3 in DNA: TGTGCCAGCAGCTTTAGAGCTAGCGGGAGGAGTGCAGATACGCAGTATTTT.

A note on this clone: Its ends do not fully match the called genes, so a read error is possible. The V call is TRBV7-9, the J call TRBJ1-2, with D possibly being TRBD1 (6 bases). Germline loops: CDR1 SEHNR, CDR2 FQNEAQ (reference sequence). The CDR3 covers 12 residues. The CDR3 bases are TGTGCTGCCGAAGGGGGTCTCGAGTTGTTCGCCTTC. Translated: CAAEGGLELFAF. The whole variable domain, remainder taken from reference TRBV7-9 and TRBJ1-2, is DTGVSQNPRHKITKRGQNVTFRCDPISEHNRLYWYRQTLGQGPEFLTYFQNEAQLEKSRLLSDRFSAERPKGSFSTLEIQRTEQGDSAMYLCAAEGGLELFAFGSGTRLTVV.

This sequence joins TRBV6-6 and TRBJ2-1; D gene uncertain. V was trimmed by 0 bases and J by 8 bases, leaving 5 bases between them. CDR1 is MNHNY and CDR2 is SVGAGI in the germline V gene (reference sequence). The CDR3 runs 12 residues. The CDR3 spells CASSYSGDEQFF. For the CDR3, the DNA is TGTGCCAGCAGTTACTCAGGCGATGAGCAGTTCTTC.

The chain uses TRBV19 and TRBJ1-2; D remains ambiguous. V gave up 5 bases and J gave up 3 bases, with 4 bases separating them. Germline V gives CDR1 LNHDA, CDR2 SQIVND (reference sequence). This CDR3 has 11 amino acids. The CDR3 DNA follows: TGTGCCAGTAGTTCAGACTATGGCTACACCTTC. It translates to CASSSDYGYTF.

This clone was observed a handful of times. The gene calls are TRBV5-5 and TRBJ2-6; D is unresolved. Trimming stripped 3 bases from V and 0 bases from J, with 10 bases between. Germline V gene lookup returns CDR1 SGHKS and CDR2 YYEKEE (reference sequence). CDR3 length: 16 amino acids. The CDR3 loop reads CASSSTASSGANVLTF. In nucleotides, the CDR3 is TGTGCCAGCAGCTCTACAGCGTCCTCTGGGGCCAACGTCCTGACTTTC.

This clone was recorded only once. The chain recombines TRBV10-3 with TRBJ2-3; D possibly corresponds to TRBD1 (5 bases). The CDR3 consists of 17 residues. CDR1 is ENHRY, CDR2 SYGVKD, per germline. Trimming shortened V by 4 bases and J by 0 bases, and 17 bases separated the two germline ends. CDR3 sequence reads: CAISVSRATASTDTQYF. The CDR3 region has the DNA TGTGCCATCAGTGTCTCCAGGGCGACAGCTAGCACAGATACGCAGTATTTT.

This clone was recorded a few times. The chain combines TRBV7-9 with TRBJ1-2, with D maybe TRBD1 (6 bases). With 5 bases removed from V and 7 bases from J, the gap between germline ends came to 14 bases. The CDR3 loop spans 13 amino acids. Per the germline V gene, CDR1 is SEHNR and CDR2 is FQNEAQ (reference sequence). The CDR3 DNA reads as TGTGCCAGCAGCGAAAGGGACATTTCTGGCTACACCTTC. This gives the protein CASSERDISGYTF.

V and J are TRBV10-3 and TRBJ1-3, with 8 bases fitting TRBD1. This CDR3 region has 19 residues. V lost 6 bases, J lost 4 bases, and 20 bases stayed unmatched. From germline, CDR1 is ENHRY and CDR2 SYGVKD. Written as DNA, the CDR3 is TGTGCCATCAGCTCGATGCAACCCCAGGGGGCTGCTTCGGGAAACACCATATATTTT. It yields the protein CAISSMQPQGAASGNTIYF.

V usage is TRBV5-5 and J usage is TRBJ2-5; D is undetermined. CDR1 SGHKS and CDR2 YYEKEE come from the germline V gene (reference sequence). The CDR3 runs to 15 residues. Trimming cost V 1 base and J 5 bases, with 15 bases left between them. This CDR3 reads CASSLMFGRSETQYF. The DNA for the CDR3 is TGTGCCAGCAGCTTGATGTTCGGTCGATCCGAGACCCAGTACTTC.

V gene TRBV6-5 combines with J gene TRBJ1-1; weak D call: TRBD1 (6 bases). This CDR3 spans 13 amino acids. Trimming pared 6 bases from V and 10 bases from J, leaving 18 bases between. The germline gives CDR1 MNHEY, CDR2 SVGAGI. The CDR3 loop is CASRGVGGRRAFF. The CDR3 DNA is TGTGCCAGCAGAGGCGTTGGGGGGCGTAGAGCTTTCTTT.

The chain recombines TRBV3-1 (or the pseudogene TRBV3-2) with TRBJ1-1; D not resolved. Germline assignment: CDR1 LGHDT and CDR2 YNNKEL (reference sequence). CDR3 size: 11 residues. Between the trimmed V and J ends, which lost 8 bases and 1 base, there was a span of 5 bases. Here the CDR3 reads CASGRNTEAFF. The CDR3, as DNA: TGTGCCAGCGGGAGGAACACTGAAGCTTTCTTT.

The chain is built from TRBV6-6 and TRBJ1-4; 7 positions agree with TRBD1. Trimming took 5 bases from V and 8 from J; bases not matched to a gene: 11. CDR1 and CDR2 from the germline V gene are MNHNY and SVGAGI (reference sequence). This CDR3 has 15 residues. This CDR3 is CASSPGQALGEKLFF. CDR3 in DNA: TGTGCCAGCAGTCCTGGACAGGCCCTAGGGGAAAAACTGTTTTTT.

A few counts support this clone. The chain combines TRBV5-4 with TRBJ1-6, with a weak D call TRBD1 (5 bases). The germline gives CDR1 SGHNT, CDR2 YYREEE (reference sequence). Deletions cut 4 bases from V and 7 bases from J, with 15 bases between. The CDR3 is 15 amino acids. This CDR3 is CASSPPGRDNSPLHF. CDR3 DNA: TGTGCCAGCAGCCCCCCCGGGAGGGACAATTCACCCCTCCACTTT.

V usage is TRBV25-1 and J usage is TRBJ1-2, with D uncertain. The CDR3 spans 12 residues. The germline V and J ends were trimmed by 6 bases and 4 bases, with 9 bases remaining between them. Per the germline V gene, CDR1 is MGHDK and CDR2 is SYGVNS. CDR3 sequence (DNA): TGTGCCAGCAGGAATCAACTCTATGGCTACACCTTC. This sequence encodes CASRNQLYGYTF.

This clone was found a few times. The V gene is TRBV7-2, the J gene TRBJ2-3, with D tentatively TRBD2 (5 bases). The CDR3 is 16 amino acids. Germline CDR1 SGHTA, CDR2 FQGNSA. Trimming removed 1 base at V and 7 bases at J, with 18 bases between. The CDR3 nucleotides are TGTGCCAGCAGCTTAGGAGGGCTAAGTAGTTCGTATACGCAGTATTTT. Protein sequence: CASSLGGLSSSYTQYF.

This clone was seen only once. CDR3 sequence: CASSEGTGANVLTF. The CDR3 DNA reads as TGTGCCAGCAGCGAGGGCACTGGGGCCAACGTCCTGACTTTC. This sequence joins TRBV7-9 and TRBJ2-6; D perhaps matches TRBD2 (5 bases). Germline V gene data show CDR1 as SEHNR and CDR2 as FQNEAQ (reference sequence). The CDR3 extends over 14 amino acids. Between the trimmed V and J ends, which lost 5 bases and 2 bases, there was a span of 7 bases.

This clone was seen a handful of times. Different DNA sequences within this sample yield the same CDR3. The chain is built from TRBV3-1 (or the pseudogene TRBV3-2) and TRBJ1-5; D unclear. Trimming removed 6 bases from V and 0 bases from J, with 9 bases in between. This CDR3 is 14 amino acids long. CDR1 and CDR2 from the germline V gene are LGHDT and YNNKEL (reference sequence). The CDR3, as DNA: TGTGCCAGCAGTCTGGGTGGTAGCAATCAGCCCCAGCATTTT. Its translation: CASSLGGSNQPQHF.

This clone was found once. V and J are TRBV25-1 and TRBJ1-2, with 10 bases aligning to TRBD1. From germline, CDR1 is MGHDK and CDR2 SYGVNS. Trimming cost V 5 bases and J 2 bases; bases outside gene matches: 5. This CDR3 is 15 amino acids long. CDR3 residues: CASSRAGQGNYGYTF. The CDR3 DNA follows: TGTGCCAGCAGTCGGGCGGGACAGGGGAACTATGGCTACACCTTC.